The 4 T cell receptor beta chains in this list originate from one sample, sequenced in a study of Tregs in tolerant kidney transplant recipients. Profiling relied on immunoSEQ multiplex PCR, and the TCRdb table lists in-frame clones only, not all of them. The sample contains approximately 43,000 clones, less than 95% of which appear only once. Sequencing input: Tregs from blood. The receptors here all came from a human donor in good health.

The J gene is TRBJ1-3, the V gene TRBV30; no clear D. V shed 2 bases and J shed 0 bases, with 8 bases lying between them. CDR3 length equals 14 residues. Germline CDR1 GTSNPN, CDR2 SVGIG (reference sequence). This CDR3 is CAWSPGSSGNTIYF. CDR3 DNA: TGTGCCTGGAGTCCTGGCAGCTCTGGAAACACCATATATTTT. The whole variable domain, filled in from reference TRBV30 and TRBJ1-3, reads SQTIHQWPATLVQPVGSPLSLECTVEGTSNPNLYWYRQAAGRGLQLLFYSVGIGQISSEVPQNLSASRPQDRQFILSSKKLLLSDSGFYLCAWSPGSSGNTIYFGEGSWLTVV.

CDR3 in amino acids: CASRQLAYEQYF. CDR3 in DNA: TGTGCCAGCAGGCAACTAGCCTACGAGCAGTACTTC. This chain connects TRBV7-9 to TRBJ2-7; maybe TRBD2 (5 bases). The V end was cut by 6 bases, the J end by 2 bases, with 8 bases between. Germline V lookup: CDR1 SEHNR, CDR2 FQNEAQ (reference sequence). The CDR3 spans 12 residues.

This clone was counted once. The chain recombines TRBV18 with TRBJ2-7, with D possibly called TRBD1 or TRBD2 (5 bases each). The V and J ends lost 0 bases and 7 bases respectively, with 22 bases between them. The CDR3 runs 17 residues. In germline, CDR1 is KGHSH, CDR2 LQKENI. The CDR3 region is CASSPPSIQDWSEEQYF. The CDR3 DNA is TGTGCCAGCTCACCACCGTCTATACAGGACTGGTCGGAGGAGCAGTACTTC.

This sequence joins TRBV27 and TRBJ1-4, with TRBD1 matching over 11 bases. The CDR3 loop spans 15 amino acids. CDR1 is MNHEY, CDR2 SMNVEV, per germline (reference sequence). Unmatched junction bases numbered 10, after V lost 6 bases and J lost 10 bases. CDR3 protein: CASRPIGQGAGKLFF. The CDR3 DNA reads TGTGCCAGCAGACCGATCGGACAGGGGGCGGGAAAACTGTTTTTT.